The 16 T cell receptor beta chains below were found in one sample sequenced in a study of T cells in Graves' hyperthyroidism and ophthalmopathy (dated by TCRdb to the late 2010s). Receptor amplification or capture employed multiplex PCR. The sample was run on an Illumina HiSeq 2000. The TCR beta CDR3 regions were amplified from RNA transcripts. The first round of RT-PCR for the TCR CDR3 was performed with the HTBI primer set and the Qiagen OneStep RT-PCR kit. TCRdb's own reprocessing of the public reads used fastp at Q25 and MiXCR and kept productive beta chains. Each CDR3 protein gets just one entry, which takes the most common genes and DNA from the rows behind it. This sample has under 350,000 distinct CDR3 sequences in its table, and roughly 15% of those were observed once. Of the sample, roughly 7.5% falls within the top ten clones. What was sequenced was blood. These receptors all stem from a woman in her thirties with Graves' hyperthyroidism that later progressed to Graves' ophthalmopathy.

This clonotype has at least ten counts. This chain joins TRBV20-1 and TRBJ2-7; 9 bases match TRBD1. Trimming cost V 3 bases and J 5 bases; bases outside gene matches: 8. CDR3 length: 14 amino acids. Germline CDR1 DFQATT, CDR2 SNEGSKA (reference sequence). The CDR3, as DNA: TGCAGTGCTAGGCCTGGGACAGGGATACACGAGCAGTACTTC. Its translation is CSARPGTGIHEQYF.

This clonotype was detected many times. The chain carries TRBV28 and TRBJ2-7; D unclear. V gave up 2 bases and J gave up 7 bases, with 27 bases separating them. Germline CDR1 is MDHEN and CDR2 is SYDVKM. The length of the CDR3 is 18 residues. Here the CDR3 reads CASSLDSTPGLFGPEQYF. The CDR3 bases are TGTGCCAGCAGTTTAGATTCGACTCCCGGGCTTTTCGGTCCAGAGCAGTACTTC. Looking up the rest from reference TRBV28 and TRBJ2-7 gives the full variable domain: DVKVTQSSRYLVKRTGEKVFLECVQDMDHENMFWYRQDPGLGLRLIYFSYDVKMKEKGDIPEGYSVSREKKERFSLILESASTNQTSMYLCASSLDSTPGLFGPEQYFGPGTRLTVT.

The chain recombines TRBV6-1 with TRBJ2-2, with 8 nucleotides matching TRBD1. The germline V gene has CDR1 MNHNS and CDR2 SASEGT. The trim removed 6 bases at V and 3 bases at J, leaving 12 bases unmatched. This CDR3 contains 17 residues. This CDR3 reads CASSPRSGGVDTGELFF. The CDR3, as DNA: TGTGCCAGCAGCCCTCGTTCAGGGGGCGTTGACACCGGGGAGCTGTTTTTT.

This clonotype was seen a handful of times. The chain has TRBV10-3 and TRBJ2-7; 10 bases line up with TRBD2. The CDR3 consists of 13 residues. V was pared by 9 bases and J by 4 bases, with 6 bases of the junction left unmatched. CDR1 is ENHRY, CDR2 SYGVKD, per germline. CDR3: CAIQIAGGYEQYF. The CDR3 DNA follows: TGTGCCATACAGATAGCGGGAGGTTACGAGCAGTACTTC.

This clonotype has just a few counts. For the CDR3, the DNA is TGTGCCAGCAGATTTCCAGGGATTAATTCACCCCTCCACTTT. Its protein product is CASRFPGINSPLHF. The J gene is TRBJ1-6, the V gene TRBV27; possible D gene TRBD1, 5 bases. The CDR3 is made up of 14 amino acids. Trimming took off 6 bases at V and 6 bases at J, with 12 bases between the two ends. Germline CDR1 and CDR2: MNHEY and SMNVEV (reference sequence).

In its sample, this clonotype was seen a few times. The V gene is TRBV9, the J gene TRBJ2-7; unclear D gene. Germline CDR1 and CDR2: SGDLS and YYNGEE. Trimming pared 4 bases from V and 5 bases from J, leaving 10 bases between. The length of the CDR3 is 12 residues. The CDR3 nucleotides read TGTGCCAGCAGCCCCCACGAAAACGAGCAGTACTTC. Translating it yields CASSPHENEQYF.

This clonotype was counted many times. The rearrangement uses TRBV28 and TRBJ2-2, with D possibly TRBD2 on 6 matching bases. The V gene lost 2 bases and the J gene lost 1 base, with 11 bases spanning the gap. CDR1 and CDR2 (germline): MDHEN, SYDVKM. This CDR3 is built from 16 residues. CDR3 sequence reads: CASSLMGSGNTGELFF. In DNA, the CDR3 is TGTGCCAGCAGTTTAATGGGTAGCGGGAACACCGGGGAGCTGTTTTTT.

This clonotype was recorded once. This rearrangement joins TRBV12-3 or TRBV12-4 to TRBJ1-6; 7 bases fit TRBD1. The J segment lost 7 bases and the V segment lost 5 bases, leaving 5 bases of the junction unmatched. The CDR3 is 14 amino acids. CDR3 DNA: TGTGCCAGCAGTAATCAGGGGGGGAATTCACCCCTCCACTTT. Protein sequence: CASSNQGGNSPLHF.

Ten or more counts support this clonotype. The rearrangement links TRBV13 to TRBJ2-3; a possible D gene is TRBD2 (6 bases). CDR3 length equals 15 residues. Germline V gene lookup returns CDR1 PRHDT and CDR2 FYEKMQ (reference sequence). V lost 0 bases and J lost 4, with 11 bases in between. CDR3 nucleotide sequence: TGTGCCAGCAGCTTAGGTAGCGGCTTTGCAGATACGCAGTATTTT. Translation gives CASSLGSGFADTQYF.

The chain couples TRBV15 to TRBJ1-4, with D unresolved. Germline V gene sequence: CDR1 LNHNV, CDR2 YYDKDF (reference sequence). V was clipped by 1 base and J by 4 bases, with 10 bases between them. The length of the CDR3 is 15 residues. In DNA form, the CDR3 reads TGTGCCACCAGCAGAGTAATAGAGGGTAATGAAAAACTGTTTTTT. Translation: CATSRVIEGNEKLFF.

This clonotype has ten or more counts. V gene TRBV13 combines with J gene TRBJ2-3; 8 bases fit TRBD2. The J segment lost 7 bases and the V segment lost 2 bases, leaving 8 bases of the junction unmatched. Germline V gives CDR1 PRHDT, CDR2 FYEKMQ (reference sequence). The CDR3 length is 15 residues. Written as DNA, the CDR3 is TGTGCCAGCAGCTTACCTGCCAGCGGGAGATATACGCAGTATTTT. This sequence encodes CASSLPASGRYTQYF.

This clonotype was recorded many times. This sequence joins TRBV4-1 and TRBJ1-1; D may be TRBD1 (5 bases). In germline, CDR1 is MGHRA, CDR2 YSYEKL. The CDR3 totals 13 residues. V gave up 1 base and J gave up 6 bases, with 9 bases separating them. The CDR3 DNA is TGCGCCAGCAGCCAAGCTGGGGGACCTGAAGCTTTCTTT. Translation gives CASSQAGGPEAFF.

This clonotype was detected only a few times. The chain couples TRBV4-1 to TRBJ1-5, with unresolved D. Germline CDR1 and CDR2: MGHRA and YSYEKL. V lost 1 base and J 5 bases, leaving 9 bases between the germline ends. CDR3 length: 14 amino acids. The CDR3 spells CASSQGALDQPQHF. The CDR3 DNA reads TGCGCCAGCAGCCAAGGGGCCTTAGATCAGCCCCAGCATTTT.

V is TRBV24-1 and J is TRBJ2-6; 9 bases fit TRBD1. Trimming cost V 3 bases and J 0 bases; bases outside gene matches: 5. CDR1 is KGHDR and CDR2 is SFDVKD in the germline V gene. The CDR3 consists of 18 residues. CDR3 protein: CATSDGTGISSGANVLTF. The CDR3 coding sequence is TGTGCCACCAGTGATGGGACAGGGATAAGCTCTGGGGCCAACGTCCTGACTTTC.

This clonotype has a count of ten or more. The chain links TRBV7-2 to TRBJ2-5; no clear D. Germline-derived CDR1 and CDR2 are SGHTA and FQGNSA. V lost 5 bases, J lost 4 bases, and 11 bases lay in between. The CDR3 has 13 residues. DNA for the CDR3: TGTGCCAGCAGCGCCACGGTCGGAGAGACCCAGTACTTC. It codes for CASSATVGETQYF.

This clonotype was detected a few times. This chain uses TRBV6-2 or TRBV6-3 with TRBJ2-7; D is tentatively TRBD1 or TRBD2 (6 bases each). Germline values: CDR1 MNHEY, CDR2 SVGEGT. V lost 7 bases and J lost 6, with 19 bases in between. This CDR3 is built from 14 residues. The CDR3 loop reads CASKGGAPRPEQYF. The CDR3 nucleotides read TGTGCCAGCAAGGGGGGAGCCCCCAGGCCCGAGCAGTACTTC.